This T cell receptor (beta chain) is from a study of Ad26.COV2.S vaccination and SARS-CoV-2 variants. Study as a whole: By the intramuscular route, Ad26.COV2.S was given once, or twice 56 days apart.

As to treatment: approximately 18 received Ad26.COV2.S at low or high dose, single or two shots; roughly five received placebo; per-sample allocation not given. Collection of samples fell on day 63 after the first vaccine or placebo injection. Assay used: immunoSEQ multiplex PCR; TCRdb lists only in-frame clones, some missing. The sample lists about 430,000 clones, about nine tenths seen once, with over 9% in the top ten. The TCR was taken from a person aged 18-65 years who received the Ad26.COV2.S COVID-19 vaccine or a placebo. Material: peripheral blood, obtained in a trial of Ad26.COV2.S vaccine versus placebo.

The CDR3 protein is CSASFRVGEKLFF. The CDR3 nucleotides read TGCAGTGCTAGTTTTCGGGTCGGTGAAAAACTGTTTTTT. This rearrangement joins TRBV20-1 to TRBJ1-4; D is uncertain. The CDR3 runs 13 residues. Germline CDR1 is DFQATT and CDR2 is SNEGSKA (reference sequence). The V end was cut by 3 bases, the J end by 7 bases, with 12 bases between.